The source of this T cell receptor beta chain is a study of blood T cell repertoires in COVID-19. Generated by immunoSEQ multiplex PCR, the TCRdb table keeps only in-frame clones and is missing some. In the table there are approximately 200,000 clones, roughly 87% of which are singletons. V was cut by 7 bases and J by 11 bases, with 18 bases left in between. This CDR3 comprises 14 residues. In germline, CDR1 is LNHDA, CDR2 SQIVND (reference sequence). The sequence was obtained from a man aged 30 to 39 in a cohort exposed to, infected with or recovered from COVID-19 (not recorded which). The source material was PBMCs or T cells enriched from blood (not recorded which). This chain uses TRBV19 with TRBJ1-6; D is possibly TRBD1 (6 bases). CDR3 residues: CASKDRLREAPLHF. CDR3 nucleotide sequence: TGTGCCAGTAAAGACAGGCTCCGAGAAGCACCCCTCCACTTT.